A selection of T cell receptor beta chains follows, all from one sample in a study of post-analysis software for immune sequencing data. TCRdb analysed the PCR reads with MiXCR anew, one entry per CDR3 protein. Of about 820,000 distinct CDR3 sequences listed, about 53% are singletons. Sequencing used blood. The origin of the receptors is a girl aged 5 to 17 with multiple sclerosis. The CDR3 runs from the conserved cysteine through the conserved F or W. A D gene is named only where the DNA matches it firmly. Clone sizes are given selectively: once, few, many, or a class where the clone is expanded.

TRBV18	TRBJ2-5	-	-	CASSPPATATRYF	TGTGCCAGCTCACCACCGGCGACTGCGACAAGGTACTTC
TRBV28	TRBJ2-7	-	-	CASGFLYKQYF	TGTGCCTCGGGTTTTCTTTACAAGCAGTACTTC
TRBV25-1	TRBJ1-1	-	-	CATSGKHTEAFF	TGTGCCACCTCAGGGAAGCACACTGAAGCTTTCTTT
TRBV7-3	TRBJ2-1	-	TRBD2	CASSLASGRAVEQFF	TGTGCCAGCAGCTTAGCTAGCGGGAGGGCCGTTGAGCAGTTCTTC
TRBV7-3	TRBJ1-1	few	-	CASSLSGPWGAPNTEAFF	TGTGCCAGCAGCTTATCAGGGCCGTGGGGCGCACCGAACACTGAAGCTTTCTTT
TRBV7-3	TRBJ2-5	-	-	CASSLRSLETQYF	TGTGCCAGCAGCTTGAGAAGCCTCGAGACCCAGTACTTC
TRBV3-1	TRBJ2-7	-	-	CASSQVIRTSSYEQYF	TGTGCCAGCAGCCAAGTGATTAGAACCTCCTCCTACGAGCAGTACTTC
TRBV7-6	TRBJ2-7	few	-	CASSRTPRGEQYF	TGTGCCAGCAGCCGCACCCCTAGGGGGGAGCAGTACTTC
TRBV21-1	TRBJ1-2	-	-	CASSEPGQDSEGLYGYTF	TGTGCCAGCAGCGAGCCGGGACAGGACTCCGAGGGGCTCTATGGCTACACCTTC
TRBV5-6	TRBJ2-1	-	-	CASSESASYNEQFF	TGTGCCAGCAGCGAGTCGGCGTCCTACAATGAGCAGTTCTTC
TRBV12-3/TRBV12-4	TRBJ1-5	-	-	CASSFFVGRYSNQPQHF	TGTGCCAGCAGTTTCTTCGTGGGACGATATAGCAATCAGCCCCAGCATTTT
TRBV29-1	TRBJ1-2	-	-	CSVHYRGSEGYTF	TGCAGCGTTCACTATCGGGGTTCTGAGGGCTACACCTTC
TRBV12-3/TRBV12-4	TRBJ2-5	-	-	CASSLNGGPQYF	TGTGCCAGCAGTCTTAACGGGGGGCCCCAGTACTTC
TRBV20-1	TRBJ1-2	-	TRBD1	CSARRQGANGYTF	TGCAGTGCTAGAAGGCAGGGGGCGAATGGCTACACCTTC
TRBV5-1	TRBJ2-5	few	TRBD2	CASSLGLAGKETQYF	TGTGCCAGCAGCTTGGGGTTAGCGGGGAAAGAGACCCAGTACTTC
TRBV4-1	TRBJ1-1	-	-	CASSQADMGGTEAFF	TGCGCCAGCAGCCAAGCGGACATGGGAGGCACTGAAGCTTTCTTT
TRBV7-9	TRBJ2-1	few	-	CASSLLREGNEQFF	TGTGCCAGCAGCTTATTGAGGGAAGGAAATGAGCAGTTCTTC
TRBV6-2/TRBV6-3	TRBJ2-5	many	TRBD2	CASSALAGRRETQYF	TGTGCCAGCAGTGCACTAGCGGGACGGCGGGAGACCCAGTACTTC
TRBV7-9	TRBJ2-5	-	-	CASSDHEETQYF	TGTGCCAGCAGTGATCACGAGGAGACCCAGTACTTC
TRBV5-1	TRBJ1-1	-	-	CASRATGNTEAFF	TGCGCCAGCAGGGCCACAGGGAATACTGAAGCTTTCTTT
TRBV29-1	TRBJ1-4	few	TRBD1	CSVDAGTGAEKLFF	TGCAGCGTTGATGCCGGGACAGGGGCTGAAAAACTGTTTTTT
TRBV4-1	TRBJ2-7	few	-	CASRVEASTSYEQYF	TGCGCCAGCAGGGTAGAGGCCTCTACCTCCTACGAGCAGTACTTC
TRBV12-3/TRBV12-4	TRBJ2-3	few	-	CASSFRAGDLAADTQYF	TGTGCCAGCAGTTTTAGGGCCGGGGACCTTGCAGCAGATACGCAGTATTTT
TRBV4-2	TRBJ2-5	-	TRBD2	CASSQERGLAEETQYF	TGTGCCAGCAGCCAAGAGAGGGGACTAGCGGAAGAGACCCAGTACTTC